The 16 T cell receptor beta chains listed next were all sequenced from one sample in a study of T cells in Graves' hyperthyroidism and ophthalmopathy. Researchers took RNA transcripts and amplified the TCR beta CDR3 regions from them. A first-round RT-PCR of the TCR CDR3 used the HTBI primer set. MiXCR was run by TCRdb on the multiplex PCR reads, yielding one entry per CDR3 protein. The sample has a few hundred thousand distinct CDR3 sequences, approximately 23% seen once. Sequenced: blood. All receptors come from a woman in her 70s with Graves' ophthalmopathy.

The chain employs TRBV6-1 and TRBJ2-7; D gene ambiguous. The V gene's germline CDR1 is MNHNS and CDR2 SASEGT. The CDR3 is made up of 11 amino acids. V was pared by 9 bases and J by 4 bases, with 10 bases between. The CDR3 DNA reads TGTGCCAGTAGAAAAGAGTACGAGCAGTACTTC. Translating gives CASRKEYEQYF.

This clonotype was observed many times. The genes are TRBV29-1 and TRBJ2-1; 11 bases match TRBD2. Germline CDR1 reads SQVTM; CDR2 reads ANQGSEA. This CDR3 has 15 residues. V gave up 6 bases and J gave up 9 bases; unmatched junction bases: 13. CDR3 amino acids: CSVHIAGGPASEQFF. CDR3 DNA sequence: TGCAGCGTCCATATAGCGGGAGGGCCTGCTAGTGAGCAGTTCTTC.

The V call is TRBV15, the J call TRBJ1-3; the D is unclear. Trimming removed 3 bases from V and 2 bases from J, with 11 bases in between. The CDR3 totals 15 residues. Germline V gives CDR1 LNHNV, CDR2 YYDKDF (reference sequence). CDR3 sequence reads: CATSSPHNPGNTIYF. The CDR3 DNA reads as TGTGCCACCAGCAGTCCCCATAACCCTGGAAACACCATATATTTT.

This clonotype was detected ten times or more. The CDR3 nucleotides read TGTGCCAGCTCACCACCGATGAACACTGAAGCTTTCTTT. Translating gives CASSPPMNTEAFF. The V gene is TRBV18, the J gene TRBJ1-1; D gene unclear. The V gene's germline CDR1 is KGHSH and CDR2 LQKENI. The CDR3 loop spans 13 amino acids. Trimming removed 0 bases from V and 0 bases from J, with 2 bases in between.

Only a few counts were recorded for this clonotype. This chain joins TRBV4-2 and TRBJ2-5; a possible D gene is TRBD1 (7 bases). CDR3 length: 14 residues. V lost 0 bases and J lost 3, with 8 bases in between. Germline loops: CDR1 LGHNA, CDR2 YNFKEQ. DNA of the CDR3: TGTGCCAGCAGCCAAGACAGGGGGGAAGAGACCCAGTACTTC. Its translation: CASSQDRGEETQYF.

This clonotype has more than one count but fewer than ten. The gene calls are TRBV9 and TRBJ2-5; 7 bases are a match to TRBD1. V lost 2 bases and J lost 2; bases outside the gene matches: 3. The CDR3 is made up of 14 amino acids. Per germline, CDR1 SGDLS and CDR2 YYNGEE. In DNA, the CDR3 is TGTGCCAGCAGCGTGGACAGGAGACAAGAGACCCAGTACTTC. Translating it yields CASSVDRRQETQYF.

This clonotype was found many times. The CDR3 here is CSASLGGSLYEQFF. CDR3 coding DNA: TGCAGTGCTAGCCTGGGCGGGAGTTTGTATGAGCAGTTCTTC. The rearrangement links TRBV20-1 to TRBJ2-1; 7 bases are shared with TRBD2. This CDR3 is 14 amino acids long. Germline CDR1 reads DFQATT; CDR2 reads SNEGSKA (reference sequence). Trimming cost V 3 bases and J 8 bases; bases outside gene matches: 10.

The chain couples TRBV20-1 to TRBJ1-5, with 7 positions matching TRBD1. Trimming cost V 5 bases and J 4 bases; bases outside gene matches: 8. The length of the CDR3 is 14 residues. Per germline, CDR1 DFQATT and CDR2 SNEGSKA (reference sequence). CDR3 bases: TGCAGTGCTCCAACCGGGACAGCGAATCAGCCCCAGCATTTT. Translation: CSAPTGTANQPQHF.

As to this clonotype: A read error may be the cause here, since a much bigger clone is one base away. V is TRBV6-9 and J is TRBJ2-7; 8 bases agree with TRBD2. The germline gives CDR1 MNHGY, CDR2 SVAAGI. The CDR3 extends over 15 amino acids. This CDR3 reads CASGYGAGGSYEQYF. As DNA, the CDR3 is TGTGCCAGCGGTTACGGCGCGGGAGGTAGCTACGAGCAGTACTTC.

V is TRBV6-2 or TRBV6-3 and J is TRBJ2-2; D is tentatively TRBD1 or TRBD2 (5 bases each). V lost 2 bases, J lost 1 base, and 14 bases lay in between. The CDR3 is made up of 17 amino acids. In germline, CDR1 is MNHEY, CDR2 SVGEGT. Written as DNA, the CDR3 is TGTGCCAGCAGTTACCCACTGGGGGATTTGAACACCGGGGAGCTGTTTTTT. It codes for CASSYPLGDLNTGELFF.

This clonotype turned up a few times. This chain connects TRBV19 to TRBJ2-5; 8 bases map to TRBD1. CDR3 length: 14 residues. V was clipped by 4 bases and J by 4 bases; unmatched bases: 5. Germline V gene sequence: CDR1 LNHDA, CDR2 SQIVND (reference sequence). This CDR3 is CASSTGTGRETQYF. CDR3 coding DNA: TGTGCCAGTAGTACTGGGACAGGCCGAGAGACCCAGTACTTC.

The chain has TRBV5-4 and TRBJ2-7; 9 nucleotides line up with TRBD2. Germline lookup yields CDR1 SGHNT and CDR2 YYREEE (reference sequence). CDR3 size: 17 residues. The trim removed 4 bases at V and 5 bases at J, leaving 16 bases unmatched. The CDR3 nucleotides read TGTGCCAGCAGCCAAGATCCAAGTGGTAGCGGGAGAAACGAGCAGTACTTC. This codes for CASSQDPSGSGRNEQYF.

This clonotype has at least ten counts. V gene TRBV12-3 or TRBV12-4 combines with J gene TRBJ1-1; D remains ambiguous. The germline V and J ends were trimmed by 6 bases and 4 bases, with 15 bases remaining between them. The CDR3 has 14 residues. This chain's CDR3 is CASRKGPWGTEAFF. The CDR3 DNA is TGTGCCAGCAGAAAAGGACCGTGGGGCACTGAAGCTTTCTTT.

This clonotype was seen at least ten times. CDR3 region: CASSQDPFGGGGYTF. The CDR3 bases are TGTGCCAGCAGCCAAGATCCGTTTGGAGGCGGGGGCTACACCTTC. The V and J genes are TRBV3-1 and TRBJ1-2; D is unclear. Germline-derived CDR1 and CDR2 are LGHDT and YNNKEL (reference sequence). V dropped 0 bases and J dropped 8 bases, with 16 bases sitting between them. This CDR3 spans 15 amino acids.

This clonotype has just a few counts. The CDR3 is CASSLALRGNEQYF. The CDR3 region has the DNA TGTGCCAGCAGCTTAGCGCTAAGGGGGAACGAGCAGTACTTC. The chain employs TRBV7-2 and TRBJ2-7; a possible D gene is TRBD1 (6 bases). The CDR3 is 14 amino acids. The V and J ends lost 0 bases and 5 bases respectively, with 11 bases between them. Germline V CDR1 and CDR2: SGHTA, FQGNSA.

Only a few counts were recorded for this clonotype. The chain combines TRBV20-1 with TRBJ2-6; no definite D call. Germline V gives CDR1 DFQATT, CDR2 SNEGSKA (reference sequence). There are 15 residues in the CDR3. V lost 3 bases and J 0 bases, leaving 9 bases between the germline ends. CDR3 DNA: TGCAGTGCTAGGAAGCGACGCTCTGGGGCCAACGTCCTGACTTTC. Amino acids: CSARKRRSGANVLTF.